Shown below are 25 T cell receptor beta chains from a single sample sequenced in a study of T cells in women clearing cervical HPV infection. Generated by immunoSEQ multiplex PCR, the TCRdb table keeps only in-frame clones and is missing some. This repertoire includes about 33,000 clones. Sequenced sample: blood buffy coat. These receptors all come from a woman between 18 and 70 years old with a cervical HPV16 infection that either progressed to CIN3+ or cleared (not recorded which).

For this clone: The read terminates 3 residues before the CDR3 end, so the remaining end is supplied by the germline J gene. The V call is TRBV20-1, the J call TRBJ1-2; no clear D. With 0 bases removed from V and 4 bases from J, the gap between germline ends came to 18 bases. CDR1 and CDR2 from the germline V gene are DFQATT and SNEGSKA (reference sequence). The length of the CDR3 is 16 residues. The CDR3 loop reads CSARDSRAADFYGYTF. The covered CDR3 bases are TGCAGTGCTAGAGATAGTCGGGCAGCGGATTTCTATGGC.

Comment on this clone: The sequenced fragment ends 3 residues before the CDR3 boundary, so the rest is inferred from the germline J gene. V gene TRBV6-4 combines with J gene TRBJ2-3, with 7 bases lining up with TRBD1. The junction had 12 bases not matched to a gene; V was cut back by 2 bases and J by 4 bases. This CDR3 region has 17 residues. The V gene's germline CDR1 is MRHNA and CDR2 SNTAGT. The CDR3 reads CASSDPPALGGPDTQYF. The sequenced CDR3 bases are TGTGCCAGCAGTGACCCCCCCGCTTTAGGGGGCCCAGATACG.

CDR3 DNA (partial): TGTGCCAGTAGTATCGCAGGTCTCCAGCTCCTTATCAATCAGCCC. Its translation: CASSIAGLQLLINQP. The whole CDR3 sequence is CASSIAGLQLLINQPQHF. The chain joins TRBV19 to TRBJ1-5; D is ambiguous. The read halts 3 residues ahead of the CDR3 end, with the missing end drawn from the germline J gene. CDR3 length equals 18 residues. Trimming stripped 3 bases from V and 3 bases from J, with 21 bases between. The V gene's germline CDR1 is LNHDA and CDR2 SQIVND (reference sequence).

The CDR3 bases that were read are TGCGCCAGCAGCTCCAGCAGGGGATTAGAGGAAAAA. It codes for CASSSSRGLEEK. The entire CDR3 reads CASSSSRGLEEKLFF. V gene TRBV5-1 combines with J gene TRBJ1-4, with D possibly being TRBD1 (6 bases). The read comes to an end 3 residues before the CDR3 does, leaving the germline J gene to fill in the end. Germline CDR1 and CDR2: SGHRS and YFSETQ. Trimming pared 3 bases from V and 8 bases from J, leaving 17 bases between. The CDR3 is 15 residues long.

In the case of this clone: The read stops 3 residues short of the end of the CDR3; the missing end is completed from the germline J gene. This chain uses TRBV5-1 with TRBJ2-5; tentatively, D is TRBD2 (5 bases). CDR3 length: 12 amino acids. Germline V lookup: CDR1 SGHRS, CDR2 YFSETQ. Trimming took 5 bases from V and 0 from J, leaving 5 bases between them. The chain's CDR3 is CASRRDQETQYF. The CDR3 bases that were read are TGCGCCAGCAGGAGGGACCAAGAGACC.

Points on this clone: The read terminates 3 residues before the CDR3 end, so the remaining end is supplied by the germline J gene. The chain carries TRBV28 and TRBJ1-4, with TRBD1 identical over 11 bases. J lost 7 bases, V lost 7 bases, and 8 bases had no gene match. Germline V lookup: CDR1 MDHEN, CDR2 SYDVKM. CDR3 length: 15 amino acids. CDR3 sequence: CASNQGTGGREKLFF. The CDR3 bases that were read are TGTGCCAGCAACCAAGGGACAGGGGGGCGTGAAAAA.

A note on this clone: The read finishes 3 residues shy of the CDR3 end, and the germline J gene is used to complete it. The chain combines TRBV14 with TRBJ2-3; a possible D gene is TRBD1 (6 bases). V lost 5 bases and J lost 2, with 17 bases in between. The V gene's germline CDR1 is SGHDN and CDR2 FVKESK. The CDR3 is made up of 16 amino acids. Incomplete CDR3 DNA: TGTGCCAGCAGCAACCTCAGGGGTCCAATCACAGATACG. Translated: CASSNLRGPITDT. From start to end, the CDR3 is CASSNLRGPITDTQYF.

Worth noting for this clone: With the read ending 3 residues before the CDR3 end, the germline J gene is used to fill in that end. This chain links TRBV7-2 with TRBJ2-1, with D possibly TRBD2 on 6 matching bases. The germline gives CDR1 SGHTA, CDR2 FQGNSA. The V and J ends lost 0 bases and 8 bases respectively, with 14 bases between them. The CDR3 consists of 15 residues. CDR3 sequence reads: CASSLAQTSLYEQFF. The sequenced CDR3 bases are TGTGCCAGCAGCTTAGCGCAGACTAGTTTATATGAG.

Concerning this clone: Coverage ceases 3 residues before the CDR3 finishes, and the germline J gene fills in the end. This chain connects TRBV28 to TRBJ2-7, with a tentative D call TRBD1 (5 bases). The CDR3 extends over 12 amino acids. The V end was cut by 3 bases, the J end by 5 bases, with 8 bases between. Germline V gene data show CDR1 as MDHEN and CDR2 as SYDVKM. Incomplete CDR3 DNA: TGTGCCAGCAGTTTCGTAGGGGACGAG. Its protein product is CASSFVGDE. From start to end, the CDR3 is CASSFVGDEQYF. The whole variable domain, filled in from reference TRBV28 and TRBJ2-7, reads DVKVTQSSRYLVKRTGEKVFLECVQDMDHENMFWYRQDPGLGLRLIYFSYDVKMKEKGDIPEGYSVSREKKERFSLILESASTNQTSMYLCASSFVGDEQYFGPGTRLTVT.

Comments on this clone: Coverage ceases 3 residues before the CDR3 finishes, and the germline J gene fills in the end. The rearrangement uses TRBV6-1 and TRBJ1-2; D uncertain. V lost 2 bases to trimming and J lost 1 base, with 11 bases between them. Germline CDR1 and CDR2: MNHNS and SASEGT. The CDR3 sequence is 15 residues long. CDR3 in amino acids: CASSEHNTFNYGYTF. The DNA read from the CDR3 is TGTGCCAGCAGTGAACATAACACATTTAACTATGGC.

A note on this clone: The read gets to within 3 residues of the CDR3 end, and the germline J gene fills in the rest. V usage is TRBV5-1 and J usage is TRBJ2-1; possibly TRBD2 for D (5 bases). Germline lookup yields CDR1 SGHRS and CDR2 YFSETQ. The CDR3 length is 13 residues. The ends were cut back, 4 bases at V and 7 bases at J, with 12 bases in the middle. The CDR3 loop is CASSLFGENEQFF. The covered CDR3 bases are TGCGCCAGCAGCCTCTTCGGGGAAAATGAG.

Remarks on this clone: The read halts 3 residues ahead of the CDR3 end, with the missing end drawn from the germline J gene. This chain connects TRBV7-9 to TRBJ2-4, with 7 bases aligning to TRBD1. Germline CDR1 SEHNR, CDR2 FQNEAQ (reference sequence). Trimming cost V 2 bases and J 9 bases; bases outside gene matches: 7. The CDR3 is 14 amino acids. The CDR3 loop is CASSLFQGDSIQYF. CDR3 DNA, as far as it was read: TGTGCCAGCAGCTTATTTCAGGGGGACAGCATT.

CDR3 residues: CSAIYSSYEQYF. The sequenced CDR3 bases are TGCAGTGCTATCTACTCATCCTACGAG. The chain has TRBV20-1 and TRBJ2-7; D remains ambiguous. Coverage ceases 3 residues before the CDR3 finishes, and the germline J gene fills in the end. This CDR3 is built from 12 residues. Trimming took off 4 bases at V and 1 base at J, with 8 bases between the two ends. Germline CDR1 DFQATT, CDR2 SNEGSKA (reference sequence).

About this clone itself: Sequencing ends 3 residues short of the CDR3 end; the germline J gene provides the rest. The chain uses TRBV6-1 and TRBJ2-2; 7 bases are a match to TRBD1. The CDR3 contains 17 residues. CDR1 and CDR2 (germline): MNHNS, SASEGT. The trim removed 0 bases at V and 6 bases at J, leaving 10 bases unmatched. This CDR3 reads CASSEALVRGLAGELFF. CDR3 DNA, as far as it was read: TGTGCCAGCAGTGAAGCGCTAGTTAGGGGGCTAGCCGGGGAG.

As to this clone: Read data end 3 residues before the CDR3 end; the end is taken from the germline J gene. The V and J genes are TRBV29-1 and TRBJ2-7, with TRBD1 as a possible D gene (5 bases). Germline lookup yields CDR1 SQVTM and CDR2 ANQGSEA. CDR3 length: 11 residues. Trimming removed 4 bases at V and 1 base at J, with 5 bases between. The CDR3 DNA, read in part, is TGCAGCGTTGGACAGTCCTACGAG. Its translation: CSVGQSYE. The whole CDR3 sequence is CSVGQSYEQYF.

Comments on this clone: The CDR3 extends 3 residues past the end of the read, so its final part is completed from the germline J gene. This chain joins TRBV19 and TRBJ1-5; 7 nucleotides agree with TRBD1. The CDR3 runs 15 residues. V trimming: 3 bases; J trimming: 6 bases; junction bases outside the gene matches: 8. CDR1 and CDR2 (germline): LNHDA, SQIVND (reference sequence). CDR3 DNA (partial): TGTGCCAGTAGTATCTGGCGTGAGGGGGCTCAGCCC. It is translated as CASSIWREGAQP. The CDR3 in full is CASSIWREGAQPQHF. The full variable domain, rest sourced from reference TRBV19 and TRBJ1-5, is DGGITQSPKYLFRKEGQNVTLSCEQNLNHDAMYWYRQDPGQGLRLIYYSQIVNDFQKGDIAEGYSVSREKKESFPLTVTSAQKNPTAFYLCASSIWREGAQPQHFGDGTRLSIL.

CDR3 DNA (partial): TGCAGCGTTGGGGTAACAGGGAACTATGGC. Translating it yields CSVGVTGNYG. The whole CDR3 reads CSVGVTGNYGYTF. The chain has TRBV29-1 and TRBJ1-2; D is possibly TRBD1 (6 bases). The CDR3 end is not reached by the read, which stops 3 residues before it; the germline J gene fills it in. The V and J ends lost 4 bases and 2 bases respectively, with 11 bases between them. Germline CDR1 SQVTM, CDR2 ANQGSEA. This CDR3 is built from 13 residues.

To note about this clone: The CDR3 goes on 3 residues after the read ends, and that part is filled in from the germline J gene. The V call is TRBV30, the J call TRBJ1-2; D call uncertain. This CDR3 comprises 13 residues. The V end lost 4 bases, the J end lost 6 bases, and 15 bases lay between the germline ends. Germline V gene sequence: CDR1 GTSNPN, CDR2 SVGIG (reference sequence). CDR3 in amino acids: CAWKGRWADGYTF. The CDR3 DNA, read in part, is TGTGCCTGGAAGGGCAGGTGGGCAGATGGC.

Of note for this clone: The read halts 3 residues ahead of the CDR3 end, with the missing end drawn from the germline J gene. The rearrangement links TRBV4-1 to TRBJ2-1; D possibly corresponds to TRBD1 (6 bases). The CDR3 runs to 16 residues. V was pared by 4 bases and J by 8 bases, with 21 bases between. Looked up from germline, CDR1 is MGHRA and CDR2 is YSYEKL. The covered CDR3 bases are TGCGCCAGCAGCCTTAGGGCTCAGGGGTCAGTACATGAG. Translated, it gives CASSLRAQGSVHE. The full CDR3 is CASSLRAQGSVHEQFF.

The DNA read from the CDR3 is TGTGCCAGCAGTCCACGCACCGGCGGGGAA. It codes for CASSPRTGGE. The CDR3 as a whole reads CASSPRTGGEAFF. V usage is TRBV6-2 or TRBV6-3 and J usage is TRBJ1-1, with D unresolved. With the read ending 3 residues before the CDR3 end, the germline J gene is used to fill in that end. In germline, CDR1 is MNHEY, CDR2 SVGEGT. The CDR3 totals 13 residues.

A word on this clone: The read terminates 3 residues ahead of where the CDR3 ends, so the germline J gene completes it. The chain couples TRBV18 to TRBJ1-2; no definite D call. CDR3 length: 17 residues. Germline V CDR1 and CDR2: KGHSH, LQKENI. The covered CDR3 bases are TGTGCCAGCTCACAAACACCCACTAGCGGGAGTTGGAATGAC. It codes for CASSQTPTSGSWND. The full-length CDR3 reads as CASSQTPTSGSWNDYTF.

Points on this clone: The read ends 3 residues shy of where the CDR3 ends; the end is completed using the germline J gene. The rearrangement links TRBV20-1 to TRBJ1-1; possible D gene TRBD1, 5 bases. V dropped 3 bases and J dropped 4 bases, with 15 bases sitting between them. The CDR3 consists of 14 residues. Germline V gene data show CDR1 as DFQATT and CDR2 as SNEGSKA (reference sequence). This chain's CDR3 is CSARIRERSTEAFF. The sequenced part of the CDR3 DNA is TGCAGTGCTAGGATCAGGGAAAGGAGCACTGAA.

Note on this clone: The junction differs from germline at one of its ends, possibly a read error. The read falls 3 residues short of the CDR3 end, and the missing part is taken from the germline J gene. This rearrangement joins TRBV4-2 to TRBJ2-5, with a weak D call TRBD1 (5 bases). Germline V gene lookup returns CDR1 LGHNA and CDR2 YNFKEQ. The CDR3 totals 15 residues. The part of the CDR3 DNA that was read is TGCGCCAGCAGCCAAGATTGGCAGGGTGAAGAGACC. It codes for CASSQDWQGEET. The CDR3 reads in full as CASSQDWQGEETQYF.

Comment on this clone: The read terminates 3 residues before the CDR3 end, so the remaining end is supplied by the germline J gene. This chain connects TRBV29-1 to TRBJ2-2, with D maybe TRBD1 (6 bases). The CDR3 contains 17 residues. The germline gives CDR1 SQVTM, CDR2 ANQGSEA. V was cut by 2 bases and J by 2 bases, with 18 bases left in between. The CDR3 here is CSVETVRQEINTGELFF. The covered CDR3 bases are TGCAGCGTTGAAACGGTACGACAGGAGATAAACACCGGGGAG.

Notes on this clone: The read ends 3 residues before the CDR3 terminus; that terminus is restored from the germline J gene. The chain recombines TRBV7-9 with TRBJ2-3; 8 bases are shared with TRBD2. CDR1 and CDR2 (germline): SEHNR, FQNEAQ (reference sequence). V shed 4 bases, J shed 6 bases, and the junction held 6 bases outside the gene matches. CDR3 length: 14 amino acids. The part of the CDR3 DNA that was read is TGTGCCAGCAGCTACGGGGGGGCAAGGGATACG. Protein product: CASSYGGARDT. The whole CDR3 protein is CASSYGGARDTQYF.